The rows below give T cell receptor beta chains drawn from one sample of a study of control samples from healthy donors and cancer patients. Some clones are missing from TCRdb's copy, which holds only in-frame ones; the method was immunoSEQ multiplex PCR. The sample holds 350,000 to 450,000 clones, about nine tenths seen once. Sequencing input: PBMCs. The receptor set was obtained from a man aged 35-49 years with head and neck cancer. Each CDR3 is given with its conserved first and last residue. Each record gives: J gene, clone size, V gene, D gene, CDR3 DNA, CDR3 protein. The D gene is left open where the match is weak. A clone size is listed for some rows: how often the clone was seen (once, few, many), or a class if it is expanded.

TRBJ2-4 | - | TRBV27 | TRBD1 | TGTGCCAGCAGGAAGACCCCGGGACAGGGGGCCAAAAACATTCAGTACTTC | CASRKTPGQGAKNIQYF
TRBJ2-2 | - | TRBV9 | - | TGTGCCAGCAGCGTAGCCGGTAGCGCTGGAGCCGGGGAGCTGTTTTTT | CASSVAGSAGAGELFF
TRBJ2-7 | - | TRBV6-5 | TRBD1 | TGTGCCAGCAGTACTACGACAGGGGGTTCCTACGAGCAGTACTTC | CASSTTTGGSYEQYF
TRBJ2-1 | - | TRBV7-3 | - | TGTGCCAGCAGCCCCCAGGGACCCGACAATGAGCAGTTCTTC | CASSPQGPDNEQFF
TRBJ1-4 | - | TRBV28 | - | TGTGCCAGCTCCCCTCCAGTCTTGGGCTCGGAAGAAAAACTGTTTTTT | CASSPPVLGSEEKLFF
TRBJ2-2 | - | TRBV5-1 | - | TGCGCCAGCAGCTTACAGGGCACCGGGGAGCTGTTTTTT | CASSLQGTGELFF
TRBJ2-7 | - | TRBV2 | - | TGTGCCAGCAGTGTTCAGGGCTACGAGCAGTACTTC | CASSVQGYEQYF
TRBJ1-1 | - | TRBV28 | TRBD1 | TGTGCCAGCAGTCTAAGGACAGGATTGAAGACTGAAGCTTTCTTT | CASSLRTGLKTEAFF
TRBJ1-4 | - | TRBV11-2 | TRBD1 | TGTGCCAGCAGCCCAGGCGGCGGGACAGTAAATGAAAAACTGTTTTTT | CASSPGGGTVNEKLFF
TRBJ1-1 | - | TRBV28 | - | TGTGCCAGCCTGGAACAGGGAGGCACTGAAGCTTTCTTT | CASLEQGGTEAFF
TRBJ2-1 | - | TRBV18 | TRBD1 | TGTGCCAGCTCAAGGGGGCCCTTGGCCGGTTACAATGAGCAGTTCTTC | CASSRGPLAGYNEQFF
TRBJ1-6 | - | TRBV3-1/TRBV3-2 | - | TGTGCCAGCAGCCTTTACAATTCACCCCTCCACTTT | CASSLYNSPLHF
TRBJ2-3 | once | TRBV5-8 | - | TGTGCCAGCAGACCCCCGGGAGCAGATACGCAGTATTTT | CASRPPGADTQYF
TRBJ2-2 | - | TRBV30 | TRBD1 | TGTGCCTGGAATCGACGGACAGGGGGGACCGGGGAGCTGTTTTTT | CAWNRRTGGTGELFF
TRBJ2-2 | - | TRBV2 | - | TGTGCCAGCAGTGTTCCCAGGGCGAACACCGGGGAGCTGTTTTTT | CASSVPRANTGELFF
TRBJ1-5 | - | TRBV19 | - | TGTGCCAGTAGTATTCCTGGCTCTAACAATCAGCCCCAGCATTTT | CASSIPGSNNQPQHF
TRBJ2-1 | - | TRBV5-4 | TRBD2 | TGTGCCAGCAGCTCCGGACTAGCGGGAGGATCCAATGAGCAGTTCTTC | CASSSGLAGGSNEQFF
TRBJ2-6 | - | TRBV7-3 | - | TGTGCCAGCAGCTTAATGTCAGGGTCTGGGGCCAACGTCCTGACTTTC | CASSLMSGSGANVLTF
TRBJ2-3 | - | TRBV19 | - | TGTGCCAGTAGTATGGGCATTCCGACAGATACGCAGTATTTT | CASSMGIPTDTQYF
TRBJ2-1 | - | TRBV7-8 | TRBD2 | TGTGCCAGCAGCGACCCGGGAGGGCGGGTAAATGAGCAGTTCTTC | CASSDPGGRVNEQFF
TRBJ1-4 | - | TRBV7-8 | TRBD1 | TGTGCCAGCAGCTTGCAATCCGGGACAGGTGGAGAAAAACTGTTTTTT | CASSLQSGTGGEKLFF
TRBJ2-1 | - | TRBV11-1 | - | TGTGCCAGCAGCTTAGTCCCCGACCTGACTACAGATGAGCAGTTCTTC | CASSLVPDLTTDEQFF
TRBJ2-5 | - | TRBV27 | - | TGTGCCACCAAGGGAGAGTGGCGGGAAGAGACCCAGTACTTC | CATKGEWREETQYF
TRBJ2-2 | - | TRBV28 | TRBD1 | TGTGCCAGCAGTCGGAACAGGGGCCCGGGCACCGGGGAGCTGTTTTTT | CASSRNRGPGTGELFF
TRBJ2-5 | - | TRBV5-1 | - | TGCGCCAGCAGCTTGGAAGGTTCAGCATCGTGGGCCCAGTACTTC | CASSLEGSASWAQYF
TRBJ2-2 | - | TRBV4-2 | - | TGTGCCAGCAGCCAAGGACTAGGGGGGGGTGCCGGGGAGCTGTTTTTT | CASSQGLGGGAGELFF
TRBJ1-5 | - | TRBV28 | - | TGTGCCAGCAGCTCCGACAACAGACTCAATCAGCCCCAGCATTTT | CASSSDNRLNQPQHF
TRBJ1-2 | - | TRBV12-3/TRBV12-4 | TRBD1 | TGTGCCAGCAGCCCCGGACAGGGGAAGGGCTACACCTTC | CASSPGQGKGYTF
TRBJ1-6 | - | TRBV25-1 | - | TGTGCCAGCAGTGAAAGATCGGGGGGCGATTCACCCCTCCACTTT | CASSERSGGDSPLHF
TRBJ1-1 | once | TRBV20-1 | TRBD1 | TGCAGTGCTAGTGATCCAGGGGGTCTGAACACTGAAGCTTTCTTT | CSASDPGGLNTEAFF
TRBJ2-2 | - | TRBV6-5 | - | TGTGCCAGCAAGTCGCAGGGGAACACCGGGGAGCTGTTTTTT | CASKSQGNTGELFF
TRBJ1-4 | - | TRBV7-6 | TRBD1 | TGTGCCAGCAGCTTGCAGGGGGACAGGAAATTTTTT | CASSLQGDRKFF
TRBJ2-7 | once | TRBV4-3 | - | TGCGCCAGCAGCCCGCAATATGCGAATCCCTACGAGCAGTACTTC | CASSPQYANPYEQYF
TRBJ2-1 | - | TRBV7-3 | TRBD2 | TGTGCCAGCAGTCATAGCGGGACCCCCTACAATGAGCAGTTCTTC | CASSHSGTPYNEQFF
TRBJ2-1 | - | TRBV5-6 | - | TGTGCCAGCAGCTTGGCCGGGCGGGTGTATGAGCAGTTCTTC | CASSLAGRVYEQFF
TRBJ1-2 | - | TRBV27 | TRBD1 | TGTGCCAGCACCTCAGGACAGGGGGCTGTCTATGGCTACACCTTC | CASTSGQGAVYGYTF
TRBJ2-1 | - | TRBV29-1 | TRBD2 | TGCAGCACCGGGACTAGCGGGACCTACAATGAGCAGTTCTTC | CSTGTSGTYNEQFF
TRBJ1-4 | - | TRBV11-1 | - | TGTGCCAGCAGCTTAGTCGCGCGGGGGAATGAAAAACTGTTTTTT | CASSLVARGNEKLFF
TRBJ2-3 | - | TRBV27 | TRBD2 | TGTGCCAGCAGTTCTAGCGGGGGGGCCACAGATACGCAGTATTTT | CASSSSGGATDTQYF
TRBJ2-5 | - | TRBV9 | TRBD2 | TGTGCCAGCAGCGAGACTAGCGGGAGCGGAGAGACCCAGTACTTC | CASSETSGSGETQYF
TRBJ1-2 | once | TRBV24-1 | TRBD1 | TGTGCCACCAGTGATCCCGGGACAGGGGAAGATGGCTACACCTTC | CATSDPGTGEDGYTF
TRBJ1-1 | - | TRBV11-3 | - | TGTGCCAGCAGCACTAACAGGGCGTCCACTGAAGCTTTCTTT | CASSTNRASTEAFF
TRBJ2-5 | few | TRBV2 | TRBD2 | TGTGCCAGCAGTGAAGGGGGAGGGTGGGAGACCCAGTACTTC | CASSEGGGWETQYF
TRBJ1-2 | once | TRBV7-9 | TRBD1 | TGTGCCAGCACAGGGGGGACAGGGGCACCCTATGGCTACACCTTC | CASTGGTGAPYGYTF
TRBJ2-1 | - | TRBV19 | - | TGTGCCAGTAGTATATCACACCCCACTGAGCAGTTCTTC | CASSISHPTEQFF
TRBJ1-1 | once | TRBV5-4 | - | TGTGCCAGCAGCCTAGTCCCTGACAGTGAAGCTTTCTTT | CASSLVPDSEAFF
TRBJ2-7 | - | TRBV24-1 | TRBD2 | TGTGCCACCAGTGAATTCGGGGAGGGGGAGCAGTACTTC | CATSEFGEGEQYF
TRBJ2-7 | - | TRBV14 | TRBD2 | TGTGCCAGCAGCCCCTCTAGCGGGGCCCGCTACGAGCAGTACTTC | CASSPSSGARYEQYF
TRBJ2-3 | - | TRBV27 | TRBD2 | TGTGCCAGCAGAAGACTAGCGGGGCTTTGGGATACGCAGTATTTT | CASRRLAGLWDTQYF
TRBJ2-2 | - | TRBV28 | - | TGTGCCAGCAGTTTAGCGCAGGCAGGGGCCGGGGAGCTGTTTTTT | CASSLAQAGAGELFF
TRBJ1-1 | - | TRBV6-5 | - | TGTGCCAGCAGCAGGGATCTGAACACTGAAGCTTTCTTT | CASSRDLNTEAFF
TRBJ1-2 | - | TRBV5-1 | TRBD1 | TGCGCCAGCAGCTTGGAGGGGGCAGGGTATGGCTACACCTTC | CASSLEGAGYGYTF
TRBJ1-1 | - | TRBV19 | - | TGTGCCAGTAGCCAGCCGGGTGTCACCAACACTGAAGCTTTCTTT | CASSQPGVTNTEAFF
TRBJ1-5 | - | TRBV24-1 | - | TGTGCCACCAGTGCGGTCAGGGACAATCAGCCCCAGCATTTT | CATSAVRDNQPQHF
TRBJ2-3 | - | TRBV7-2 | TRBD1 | TGTGCCAGCAGCCAACAAAGTTCCGGGGACAGGTATACGCAGTATTTT | CASSQQSSGDRYTQYF
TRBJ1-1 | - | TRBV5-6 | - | TGTGCCAGCAGCACGCGTCGTCAAATGAACACTGAAGCTTTCTTT | CASSTRRQMNTEAFF
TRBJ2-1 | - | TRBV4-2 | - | TGCCCTCAGTCTTACAATGAGCAGTTCTTC | CPQSYNEQFF
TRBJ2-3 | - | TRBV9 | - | TGTGCCAGCAGCGCCGGCGCTGACTCGAATTCGTATTTT | CASSAGADSNSYF
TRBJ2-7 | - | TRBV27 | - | TGTGCCAGCATCCGCGGCTACGAGCAGTACTTC | CASIRGYEQYF
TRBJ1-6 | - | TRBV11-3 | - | TGTGCCAGCAGCTTAACCCTCGCTGGGTCACCCCTCCACTTT | CASSLTLAGSPLHF